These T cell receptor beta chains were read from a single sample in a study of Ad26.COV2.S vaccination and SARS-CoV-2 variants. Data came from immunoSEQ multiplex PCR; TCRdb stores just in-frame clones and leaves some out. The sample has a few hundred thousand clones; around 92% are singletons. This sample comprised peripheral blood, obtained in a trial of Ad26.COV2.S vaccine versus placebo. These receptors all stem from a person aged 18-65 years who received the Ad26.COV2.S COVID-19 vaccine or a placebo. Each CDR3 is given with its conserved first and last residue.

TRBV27,CASSLSGQDYSPLHF
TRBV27,CASSLSAGGFALHF
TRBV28,CASRPGVGGDTEAFF
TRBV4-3,CASSQDSTGRGQPQHF
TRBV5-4,CASTLVPGHNTGELFF
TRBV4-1,CASSRAGTGINIQYF
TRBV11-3,CASSFEGLSTDTQYF
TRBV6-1,CASSDVYNSYEQYF
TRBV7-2,CASSFSGGPYNEQFF
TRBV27,CASSFSRPLMNTEAFF
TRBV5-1,CASSLGPTNEKLFF
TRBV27,CASSPGTDAYEQYF
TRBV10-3,CAIGTEGNTIYF
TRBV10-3,CAISPSSYNEQFF
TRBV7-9,CASSPIRGGSYNEQFF
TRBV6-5,CASSFTGAGGRGYTF
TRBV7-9,CASSSVPGDEQYF
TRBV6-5,CASSYSGGKNEKLFF
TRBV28,CASSTTASLFRYF
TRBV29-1,CSVEDLTGGRSANYGYTF
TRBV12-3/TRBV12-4,CASSLSSGNTIYF
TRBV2,CASSSQGHFETQYF
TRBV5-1,CASSRATANTEAFF
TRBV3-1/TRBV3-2,CASSQDLAGPYSPLHF
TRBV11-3,CASSLRGGAIGELFF
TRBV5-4,CASSSQETQYF
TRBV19,CASSMVILGEKLFF
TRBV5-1,CASSPVGPSYEQYF
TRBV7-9,CASSSGGTSDVSPLHF
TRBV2,CASTGEALETQYF
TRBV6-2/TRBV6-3,CASSYSTTKAFSYEQYF
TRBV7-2,CASSIGQGNTEAFF
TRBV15,CATSRDYGGRPYEQYF
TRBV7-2,CASSLAHAYEQYF
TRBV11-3,CASSAQGGGTEAFF
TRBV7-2,CASSLGQGASYGYTF
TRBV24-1,CATSGVLGDGNYGYTF
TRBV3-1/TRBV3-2,CASSTPGLPFEEQYF
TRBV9,CASTRGGIPSTDTQYF
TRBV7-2,CASSLDGGGTEAFF
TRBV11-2,CASSLGDREEAFF
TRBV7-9,CASSLGLGDVYGYTF
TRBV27,CASSLAGGTDTQYF
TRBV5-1,CASSLGDTTEGYTF
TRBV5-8,CASSLVVRVPNTGELFF